Given below is one TCR beta chain in context. This entry belongs to a study of blood T cell repertoires in COVID-19. Original processing notes: Counts of nucleated cells, estimated from reference gene primer amplification, were obtained. Sequenced by immunoSEQ multiplex PCR; TCRdb stores in-frame clones only, minus some. V, J and clone size are those of that table, while D and trimming were read from the DNA. This sample has some 270,000 clones, with approximately 84% found just once. Recruited during active infection, patients (from Seattle) were subsequently followed longitudinally. Looked up from germline, CDR1 is SGHRS and CDR2 is YFSETQ. Trimming cost V 0 bases and J 2 bases; bases outside gene matches: 2. This CDR3 contains 15 residues.

The chain links TRBV5-1 to TRBJ1-3; 7 bases map to TRBD1. This clonotype was obtained from a person aged 70 to 85 with COVID-19, enrolled during active disease. The sequencing input was peripheral blood. The CDR3 spells CASSLVTGAGNTIYF. The CDR3 DNA is TGCGCCAGCAGCTTGGTCACAGGGGCTGGAAACACCATATATTTT.